The source of this T cell receptor (beta chain) is a study of blood T cell repertoires in COVID-19. Turning to the study itself: Acute and convalescent COVID-19 samples came from the United States, Italy and Spain. T cells, B-cell-depleted T cells, or PBMCs provided the cDNA or gDNA that served as material.

CDR1 and CDR2 (germline): SGHTA, FQGNSA. The V and J ends lost 6 bases and 8 bases, in that order; junction bases with no gene match: 7. The CDR3 covers 14 residues. Clones were sequenced by immunoSEQ multiplex PCR, and TCRdb holds only the in-frame ones, with some missing. The table has around 140,000 clones, approximately 86% seen once; the top ten hold 1.5%. Material: peripheral blood. This receptor was taken from a woman between 55 and 75 years old with acute or convalescent COVID-19. The V call is TRBV7-2, the J call TRBJ2-1; 10 nucleotides align to TRBD1. As DNA, the CDR3 is TGTGCCAGCAGGTCCGGGACAGGGGCCCATGAGCAGTTCTTC. As protein: CASRSGTGAHEQFF.